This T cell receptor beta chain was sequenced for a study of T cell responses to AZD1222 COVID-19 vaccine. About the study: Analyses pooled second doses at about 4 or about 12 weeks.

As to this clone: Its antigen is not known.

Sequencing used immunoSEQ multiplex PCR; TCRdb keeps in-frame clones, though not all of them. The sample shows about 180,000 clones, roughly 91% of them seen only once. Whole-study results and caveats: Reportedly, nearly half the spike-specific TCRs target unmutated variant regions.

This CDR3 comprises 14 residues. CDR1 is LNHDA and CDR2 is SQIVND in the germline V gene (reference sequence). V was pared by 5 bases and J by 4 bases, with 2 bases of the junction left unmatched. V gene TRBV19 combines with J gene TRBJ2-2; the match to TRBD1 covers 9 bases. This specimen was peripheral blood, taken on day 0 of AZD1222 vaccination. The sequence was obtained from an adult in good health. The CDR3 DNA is TGTGCCAGTAGTGGGACAGGGTTCACCGGGGAGCTGTTTTTT. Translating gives CASSGTGFTGELFF.